This entry features one T cell receptor (beta chain) sequence. The CDR3 has 13 amino acids. Germline values: CDR1 MNHNY, CDR2 SVGAGI (reference sequence). The V end was cut by 6 bases, the J end by 7 bases, with 13 bases between. The data stem from a study of blood T cell repertoires in COVID-19. The overall study: Acute and convalescent COVID-19 samples came from the United States, Italy and Spain. Sources were T cells, B-cell-depleted T cells, or PBMCs; the material itself was cDNA or gDNA.

The repertoire was sequenced with immunoSEQ multiplex PCR; TCRdb's copy has only in-frame clones and lacks some. The profile covers tens of thousands of clones, with roughly three quarters appearing a single time and under 20% taken by the ten largest. V gene TRBV6-6 combines with J gene TRBJ2-1, with D possibly being TRBD2 (5 bases). Sequencing was carried out using peripheral blood. The TCR comes from a man between 70 and 80 years old with acute or convalescent COVID-19. DNA for the CDR3: TGTGCCAGCAGCCCACGAGGGAGAAATGAGCAGTTCTTC. Translated: CASSPRGRNEQFF.